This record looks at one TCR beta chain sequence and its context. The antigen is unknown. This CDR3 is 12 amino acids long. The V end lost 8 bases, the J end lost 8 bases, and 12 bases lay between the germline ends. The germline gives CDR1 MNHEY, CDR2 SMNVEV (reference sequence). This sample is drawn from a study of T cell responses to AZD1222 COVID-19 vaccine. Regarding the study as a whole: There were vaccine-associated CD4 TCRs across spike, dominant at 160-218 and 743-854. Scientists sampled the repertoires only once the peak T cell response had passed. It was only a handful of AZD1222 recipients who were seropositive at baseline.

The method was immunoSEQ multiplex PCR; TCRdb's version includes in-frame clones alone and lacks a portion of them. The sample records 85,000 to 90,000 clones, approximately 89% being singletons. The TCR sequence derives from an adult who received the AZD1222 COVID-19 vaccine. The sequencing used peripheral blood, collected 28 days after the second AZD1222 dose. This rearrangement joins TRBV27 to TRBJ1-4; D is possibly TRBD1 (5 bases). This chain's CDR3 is CASGGWGEKLFF. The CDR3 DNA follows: TGTGCCAGCGGGGGGTGGGGAGAAAAACTGTTTTTT.